This paragraph reports one T cell receptor (beta chain). Antigen: not known. Second doses were pooled across both intervals (about 4 or about 12 weeks). The length of the CDR3 is 14 residues. V lost 3 bases to trimming and J lost 6 bases, with 9 bases between them. The germline CDR1 and CDR2 sequences are MDHEN and SYDVKM. The sample belongs to a study of T cell responses to AZD1222 COVID-19 vaccine. TCRdb keeps only in-frame clones here, not all; method: immunoSEQ multiplex PCR. Of approximately 100,000 clones listed, roughly 85% are singletons. The study, taken as a whole, reports: The donor group comprised mostly white British people and more females; the analysis possibly underestimated clonal diversity. With two AZD1222 doses given, Spike-specific TCR breadth and depth both rose.

The V gene is TRBV28, the J gene TRBJ1-6; D remains unclear. The input for sequencing was peripheral blood, taken 28 days after the second AZD1222 dose. The receptor's source is an adult who received the AZD1222 COVID-19 vaccine. The CDR3 protein is CASSFGQSNSPLHF. DNA for the CDR3: TGTGCCAGCAGTTTCGGGCAGAGTAATTCACCCCTCCACTTT.